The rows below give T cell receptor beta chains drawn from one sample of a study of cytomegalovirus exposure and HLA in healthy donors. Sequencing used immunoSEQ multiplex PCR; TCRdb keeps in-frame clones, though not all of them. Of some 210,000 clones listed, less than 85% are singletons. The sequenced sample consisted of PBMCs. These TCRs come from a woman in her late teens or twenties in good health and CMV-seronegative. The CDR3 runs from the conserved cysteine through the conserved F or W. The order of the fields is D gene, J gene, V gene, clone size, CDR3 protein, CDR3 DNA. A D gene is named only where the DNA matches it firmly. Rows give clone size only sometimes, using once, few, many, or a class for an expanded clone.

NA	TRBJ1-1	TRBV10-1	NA	CASSQTGETNTEAFF	TGCGCCAGCAGCCAAACCGGGGAGACGAACACTGAAGCTTTCTTT
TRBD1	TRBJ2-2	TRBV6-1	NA	CASINRDSYTGELFF	TGTGCCAGCATTAATCGGGACAGTTACACCGGGGAGCTGTTTTTT
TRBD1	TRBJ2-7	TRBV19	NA	CASSSGQGGYEQYF	TGTGCCAGTAGTTCGGGACAGGGAGGATACGAGCAGTACTTC
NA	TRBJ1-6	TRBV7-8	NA	CASSLAVGVNSPLHF	TGTGCCAGCAGCTTAGCTGTGGGGGTGAATTCACCCCTCCACTTT
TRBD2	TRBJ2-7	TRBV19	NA	CASSLLLAGTYEQYF	TGTGCCAGTAGTTTATTACTAGCGGGGACCTACGAGCAGTACTTC
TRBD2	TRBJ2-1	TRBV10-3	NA	CAISAIAGGLSYNEQFF	TGTGCCATCAGTGCGATAGCGGGGGGTCTCTCCTACAATGAGCAGTTCTTC
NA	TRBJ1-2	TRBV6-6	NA	CASRRDTTNYGYTF	TGTGCCAGCAGGCGGGACACCACTAACTATGGCTACACCTTC
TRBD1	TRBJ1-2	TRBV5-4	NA	CASSSGQRLYGYTF	TGTGCCAGCAGCTCGGGACAGAGACTCTATGGCTACACCTTC
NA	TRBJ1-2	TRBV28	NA	CASSPPAQGGYGYTF	TGTGCCAGCAGTCCCCCCGCCCAGGGCGGCTATGGCTACACCTTC
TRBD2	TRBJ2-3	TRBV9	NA	CASSPWRGGQDTQYF	TGTGCCAGCAGCCCTTGGCGGGGGGGCCAAGATACGCAGTATTTT
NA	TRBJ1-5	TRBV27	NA	CASSLGTYNQPQHF	TGTGCCAGCAGTTTGGGGACCTACAATCAGCCCCAGCATTTT
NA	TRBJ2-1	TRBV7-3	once	CASRSGASGNEQFF	TGTGCCAGCAGGTCCGGGGCGAGTGGCAATGAGCAGTTCTTC
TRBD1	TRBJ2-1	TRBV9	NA	CASSLRPQGDEQFF	TGTGCCAGCAGCCTGAGGCCCCAGGGGGATGAGCAGTTCTTC
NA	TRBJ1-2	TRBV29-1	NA	CSVEGSDRLLGYTF	TGCAGCGTTGAGGGGTCTGACAGGCTATTGGGCTACACCTTC
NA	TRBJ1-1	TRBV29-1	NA	CSVTVGGEAFF	TGCAGCGTTACCGTAGGGGGTGAAGCTTTCTTT
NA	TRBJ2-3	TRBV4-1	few	CASSPEGSRDTDTQYF	TGCGCCAGCAGCCCAGAGGGGAGTCGGGACACAGATACGCAGTATTTT
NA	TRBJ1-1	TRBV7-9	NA	CASSLGSGSGRGEAFF	TGTGCCAGCAGCTTAGGCTCCGGTTCTGGAAGAGGTGAAGCTTTCTTT
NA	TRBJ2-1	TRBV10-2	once	CASSESGGTSQFF	TGCGCCAGCAGTGAGTCAGGCGGAACTTCGCAGTTCTTC
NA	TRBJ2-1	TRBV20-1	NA	CSARDRAEQFF	TGCAGTGCTAGAGATCGGGCTGAGCAGTTCTTC
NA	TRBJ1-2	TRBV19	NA	CASSRKQGRANYGYTF	TGTGCCAGTAGTAGGAAACAGGGCCGAGCTAACTATGGCTACACCTTC
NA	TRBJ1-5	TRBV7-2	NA	CASSSQGNQPQHF	TGTGCCAGCAGCTCCCAGGGAAATCAGCCCCAGCATTTT
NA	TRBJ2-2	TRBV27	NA	CASSLWGNTGELFF	TGTGCCAGCAGTTTATGGGGTAACACCGGGGAGCTGTTTTTT
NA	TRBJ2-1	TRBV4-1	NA	CASSHGGGEQFF	TGCGCCAGCAGCCATGGGGGAGGTGAGCAGTTCTTC
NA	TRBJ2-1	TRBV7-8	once	CASSLAEGSGEQFF	TGTGCCAGCAGCTTAGCGGAGGGCAGCGGTGAGCAGTTCTTC
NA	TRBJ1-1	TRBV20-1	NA	CSTLRNTEAFF	TGCAGTACCTTAAGGAACACTGAAGCTTTCTTT
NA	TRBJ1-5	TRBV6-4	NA	CASSYRASQPQHF	TGTGCCAGCAGTTACAGGGCGAGTCAGCCCCAGCATTTT
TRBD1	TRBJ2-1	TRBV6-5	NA	CASSYSGQGYNEQFF	TGTGCCAGCAGTTACTCGGGACAGGGCTACAATGAGCAGTTCTTC
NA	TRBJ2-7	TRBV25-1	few	CASRGSGKNEQYF	TGTGCCAGCAGGGGTTCAGGGAAGAACGAGCAGTACTTC
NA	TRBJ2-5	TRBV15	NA	CATSQGLWETQYF	TGTGCCACCTCGCAGGGTCTCTGGGAGACCCAGTACTTC
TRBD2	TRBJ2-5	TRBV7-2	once	CASSRGLAGGRETQYF	TGTGCCAGCAGCCGGGGACTAGCGGGAGGGCGGGAGACCCAGTACTTC
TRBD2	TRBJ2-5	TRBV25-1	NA	CASSGGVSGRVRQETQYF	TGTGCCAGCAGTGGCGGGGTTAGCGGGAGGGTTCGGCAAGAGACCCAGTACTTC
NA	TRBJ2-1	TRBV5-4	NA	CASRPDYPRGGEQFF	TGTGCCAGCAGGCCGGACTACCCTAGGGGGGGTGAGCAGTTCTTC
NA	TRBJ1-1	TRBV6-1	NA	CASSEWRGAEAFF	TGTGCCAGCAGTGAATGGAGGGGCGCTGAAGCTTTCTTT
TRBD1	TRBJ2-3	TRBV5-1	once	CASRAGGQSTDTQYF	TGCGCCAGCAGAGCAGGGGGCCAGAGCACAGATACGCAGTATTTT
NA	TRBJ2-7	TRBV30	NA	CAWSVGRRSYEQYF	TGTGCCTGGAGTGTTGGCAGGCGTTCCTACGAGCAGTACTTC
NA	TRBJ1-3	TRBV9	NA	CASSAPGRMGTIYF	TGTGCCAGCAGCGCCCCGGGACGGATGGGCACCATATATTTT
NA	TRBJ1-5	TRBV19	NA	CASSIRDTYNQPQHF	TGTGCCAGTAGTATCCGGGACACTTACAATCAGCCCCAGCATTTT
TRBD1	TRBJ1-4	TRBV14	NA	CASSRNRGLGEKLFF	TGTGCCAGCAGCCGGAACAGGGGGCTTGGAGAAAAACTGTTTTTT
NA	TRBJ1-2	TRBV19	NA	CASSSPSTSIRGYTF	TGTGCCAGTAGTAGCCCCAGTACCTCCATTCGTGGCTACACCTTC
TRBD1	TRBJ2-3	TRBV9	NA	CASSVADTGTGGSATQYF	TGTGCCAGCAGCGTAGCGGATACCGGGACAGGGGGCTCTGCTACGCAGTATTTT
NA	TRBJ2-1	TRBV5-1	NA	CASSLMAASSYNEQFF	TGCGCCAGCAGCTTGATGGCCGCTTCCTCCTACAATGAGCAGTTCTTC
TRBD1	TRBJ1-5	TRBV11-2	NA	CASSLNTGDNQPQHF	TGTGCCAGCAGCTTAAACACAGGGGACAATCAGCCCCAGCATTTT
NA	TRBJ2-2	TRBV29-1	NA	CSVPGTRELFF	TGCAGCGTTCCAGGTACCCGGGAGCTGTTTTTT
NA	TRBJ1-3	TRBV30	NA	CASEETDRNSGNTIYF	TGTGCCTCGGAAGAAACGGACCGAAACTCTGGAAACACCATATATTTT
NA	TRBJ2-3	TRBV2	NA	CATRAGASTDTQYF	TGTGCCACCCGGGCAGGGGCTAGCACAGATACGCAGTATTTT
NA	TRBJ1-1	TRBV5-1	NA	CASSLAKGNLNTEAFF	TGCGCCAGCAGCTTGGCCAAAGGGAACCTGAACACTGAAGCTTTCTTT
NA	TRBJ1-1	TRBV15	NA	CATSREGGDTEAFF	TGTGCCACCAGCAGAGAGGGGGGGGACACTGAAGCTTTCTTT
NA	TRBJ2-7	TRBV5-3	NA	CARSPDLLASYEQYF	TGTGCCAGAAGCCCGGACCTCCTAGCTTCCTACGAGCAGTACTTC
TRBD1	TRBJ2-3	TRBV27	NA	CASGDRGSTDTQYF	TGTGCCAGTGGGGACAGGGGGAGCACAGATACGCAGTATTTT
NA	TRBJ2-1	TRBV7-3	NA	CASSPSRDNEQFF	TGTGCCAGCAGCCCCTCGAGGGACAATGAGCAGTTCTTC
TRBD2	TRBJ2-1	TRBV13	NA	CASSQLAGGPVNEQFF	TGTGCCAGCAGCCAGTTAGCGGGGGGGCCGGTGAATGAGCAGTTCTTC
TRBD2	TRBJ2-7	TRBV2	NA	CASRKTSGSDYEQYF	TGTGCCAGCAGAAAAACTAGCGGGAGTGACTACGAGCAGTACTTC
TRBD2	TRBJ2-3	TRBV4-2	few	CASSQDWAGGGRTDTQYF	TGTGCCAGCAGCCAAGATTGGGCCGGCGGGGGGCGCACAGATACGCAGTATTTT
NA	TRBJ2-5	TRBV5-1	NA	CASSLAGGQETQYF	TGCGCCAGCAGCTTGGCGGGCGGCCAAGAGACCCAGTACTTC
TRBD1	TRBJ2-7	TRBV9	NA	CASSPRDRSSYEQYF	TGTGCCAGCAGCCCCCGGGACAGATCCTCCTACGAGCAGTACTTC